This T cell receptor beta chain originates from a study of regulatory T cells in long-lasting Graves disease. This clonotype has more than one count but fewer than ten. TCR beta libraries were built with iRepertoire HTBI primers and Arm-PCR of CDR3 regions. TCRdb recomputed calls from the multiplex PCR reads with MiXCR, one row per CDR3 protein. The top ten clones hold less than 9% of a sample with 400,000 to 500,000 distinct CDR3 sequences, 20% to 25% of them seen once. The V and J ends lost 2 bases and 0 bases respectively, with 11 bases between them. CDR3 length: 15 residues. Looked up from germline, CDR1 is MGHRA and CDR2 is YSYEKL. Specified time point: persistent/refractory GD, antithyroid drugs over 5 years with positive TRAb. RNA extracted from PBMCs served as the sequencing template.

This clonotype was obtained from a female donor with Graves disease. The input for sequencing was peripheral blood mononuclear cells (PBMCs), taken when the disease was refractory, from a patient treated with antithyroid drugs. The chain recombines TRBV4-1 with TRBJ2-7, with D tentatively TRBD2 (5 bases). This CDR3 reads CASSQLMGSSYEQYF. The CDR3, as DNA: TGCGCCAGCAGCCAACTTATGGGGAGCTCCTACGAGCAGTACTTC.